This T cell receptor beta chain was found in a study of monozygotic twins with inflammatory bowel disease (dated by TCRdb to about 2019). In the study overall: In total, 28 monozygotic twin pairs made up the full study: 19 Danish pairs, all IBD-discordant, plus nine German pairs, of which four were IBD-concordant and five were IBD-discordant. Each individual had, on average, about 151 000 unique TCRalpha sequences and 181 000 unique TCRbeta sequences available for analysis. The search for disease-associated traits relied mainly on comparing IBD patients with their genetically identical healthy co-twins within discordant pairs. On the study overall, not on this receptor specifically: The analysis was unable to tell different T cell subtypes apart. Fewer clonotypes were shared with other individuals by IBD patients than by healthy twins, most markedly in patients showing signs of disease activity. No single strong signal or clonotype linked to IBD turned up in the results, so the idea that one exists was not supported. Measured by the inverse Simpson index, TCRbeta repertoire diversity was lower in IBD patients than in their healthy co-twins. Repertoire similarity did not differ between concordant and discordant twins, possibly due to limited statistical power. Differing immunosuppressive treatments among patients may have added background noise and inter-individual variability to the repertoires.

Notes on this clonotype: The antigen it recognizes is unknown.

The CDR3 contains 16 residues, cysteine and phenylalanine counted. The nucleotide record is missing. Based on the germline V gene, the CDR1 and CDR2 sequences are LGHNA and YNFKEQ. The library came from 5' RACE. Preparation of each TCR library used around 3,500 ng of total RNA. For each sample, cDNA was synthesized in eight separate reactions using SMARTScribe reverse transcriptase. During cDNA synthesis, template switching introduced unique molecular identifiers that contained a 6-nucleotide sample barcode. Amplification of TCRalpha and TCRbeta cDNA involved two nested PCRs of approximately 17 and 9 cycles, and each PCR was followed by bead purification. Before amplification, cDNA was treated with uracil DNA-glycosylase and purified using the QIAquick PCR purification kit. The second PCR was the step at which Illumina TruSeq-compatible adapters and sample-specific barcodes were added. Library quality and concentration were assessed using TapeStation and Qubit, and about 5 ng of each library was pooled. Sequencing of pooled libraries was carried out on an Illumina HiSeq2500 single-index Rapid Run using 2 x 100 bp reads and custom sequencing primers. Processing in the source paper ran as follows. MiGEC version 1.2.6 was used for UMI-based consensus assembly to correct PCR and sequencing errors. MiXCR version 2.1.1 was used for V(D)J alignment, clonotype assembly and CDR3 extraction. Normalisation of gene usage, clonotype sharing and MAIT/NKT TCR abundance was achieved by analysing the top 1000, 10 000 and 20 000 clonotypes per sample. Diversity was computed as the inverse Simpson index with the vegan R package after downsampling to 27 000 UMIs. Paired Mann-Whitney U tests were applied to discordant twin pairs, with Benjamini-Hochberg correction for multiple testing. The reads went through TCRdb reprocessing, and each CDR3 protein sequence gets one entry with no DNA. TCRdb, not the original authors, processed these V and J calls. The sample table holds 140,000 to 150,000 distinct CDR3 sequences. The ten biggest clones cover 0.95% to 1.5% of the sample.

From each donor, an approximately 2.3 ml peripheral blood sample was collected into PAXgene tubes and kept at -80 degrees C. Without any T cell sorting, total RNA was extracted from whole blood using the PAXgene blood miRNA kit on an automated QIAcube. Deep TCRalpha and TCRbeta repertoire profiling with unique molecular barcoding was performed on peripheral blood of monozygotic twin pairs concordant or discordant for inflammatory bowel disease. Smoking habits were recorded for all twin pairs, and each individual was classified as a current, former or never smoker. The sequencing input was blood. The rearranged chain carries TRBV4-2 and TRBJ1-5. The sequence derives from a human donor with ulcerative colitis or Crohn's disease, or a healthy co-twin of an affected twin (not recorded which). The encoded CDR3 is CASSQVRVNGNQPQHF.